These 15 T cell receptor beta chains originate from one sample sequenced in a study of T-cell reconstitution after alpha-beta-depleted transplantation in children (dated by TCRdb to about 2016). Libraries were prepared through PCR. TCRdb records Illumina HiSeq 2500 as the sequencer. TCR library preparation used molecular barcoding, with unique molecular identifiers applied to normalize quantification of the TCRbeta repertoire. The public reads were reprocessed in TCRdb via fastp at Q25 and MiXCR, keeping in-frame beta chains. Records with the same CDR3 protein are collapsed into one entry carrying the most frequent genes and DNA. The sample includes 90,000 to 130,000 distinct CDR3 sequences, with 10% observed a single time. The top ten clonotypes cover 8% of the sample. The sample consisted of PBMCs from the stem cell graft donor, taken from the stem cell graft. The receptors originated from a human donor who donated a stem cell graft to a child with acute lymphoblastic leukemia.

This clonotype was seen once. This rearrangement joins TRBV20-1 to TRBJ1-6; D is ambiguous. V was trimmed by 2 bases and J by 6 bases, leaving 8 bases between them. CDR1 DFQATT and CDR2 SNEGSKA come from the germline V gene (reference sequence). This CDR3 comprises 13 residues. The CDR3: CSARRETNSPLHF. CDR3 in DNA: TGCAGTGCTAGACGGGAGACTAATTCACCCCTCCACTTT.

Many counts were recorded for this clonotype. The chain employs TRBV5-8 and TRBJ1-1; TRBD1 might be the D (6 bases). CDR3 size: 14 residues. Germline CDR1 reads SGHTS; CDR2 reads YDEGEE. Trimming removed 5 bases from V and 3 bases from J, with 14 bases in between. The CDR3 nucleotides are TGTGCCAGCAGTCGGAGGGGGGGGGACACTGAAGCTTTCTTT. As protein: CASSRRGGDTEAFF. The whole variable domain, filled in from reference TRBV5-8 and TRBJ1-1, reads EAGVTQSPTHLIKTRGQQATLRCSPISGHTSVYWYQQALGLGLQFLLWYDEGEERNRGNFPPRFSGRQFPNYSSELNVNALELEDSALYLCASSRRGGDTEAFFGQGTRLTVV.

This clonotype was observed many times. The chain recombines TRBV6-5 with TRBJ2-3; D gene ambiguous. CDR1 and CDR2 (germline): MNHEY, SVGAGI. CDR3 length: 11 amino acids. Trimming removed 4 bases from V and 8 bases from J, with 7 bases in between. CDR3 in DNA: TGTGCCAGCAGTTCCCGCAGTACGCAGTATTTT. This encodes CASSSRSTQYF.

This clonotype was seen ten or more times. The V and J genes are TRBV7-2 and TRBJ2-7; no firm D call. Germline V gene sequence: CDR1 SGHTA, CDR2 FQGNSA. This CDR3 has 15 amino acids. V shed 2 bases and J shed 7 bases, with 18 bases lying between them. CDR3 region: CASSLIRTRSEEQYF. The CDR3 DNA reads as TGTGCCAGCAGCTTAATTCGGACCCGCTCAGAGGAGCAGTACTTC.

At least ten counts were recorded for this clonotype. V and J are TRBV20-1 and TRBJ2-4, with 8 positions matching TRBD1. Germline CDR1 DFQATT, CDR2 SNEGSKA (reference sequence). With V trimmed by 6 bases and J by 3 bases, 7 bases remained unmatched. The CDR3 spans 14 residues. In nucleotides, the CDR3 is TGCAGTGCCCCGCAGACAGGGGTCAAAAACATTCAGTACTTC. This gives the protein CSAPQTGVKNIQYF.

This clonotype was detected ten times or more. This sequence joins TRBV18 and TRBJ2-1; D may be TRBD2 (5 bases). The V and J ends lost 6 bases and 5 bases respectively, with 17 bases between them. Germline assignment: CDR1 KGHSH and CDR2 LQKENI. The CDR3 runs to 15 residues. The CDR3 here is CASSLLARENNEQFF. The CDR3 nucleotides are TGTGCCAGCTCTCTTCTAGCCCGTGAGAACAATGAGCAGTTCTTC.

This clonotype was recorded at least ten times. This sequence joins TRBV5-1 and TRBJ2-5; 7 bases are a match to TRBD1. This CDR3 contains 18 residues. J gave up 0 bases and V 0 bases, and 11 bases lay outside the gene matches. Germline-derived CDR1 and CDR2 are SGHRS and YFSETQ. The CDR3 DNA is TGCGCCAGCAGCTTGGACCGTCCCGGGACAGACTACCAAGAGACCCAGTACTTC. Its translation is CASSLDRPGTDYQETQYF.

This clonotype was detected ten times or more. The chain links TRBV30 to TRBJ2-7, with D uncertain. V was pared by 2 bases and J by 1 base, with 21 bases between. This CDR3 has 17 amino acids. CDR1 and CDR2 from the germline V gene are GTSNPN and SVGIG (reference sequence). CDR3 bases: TGTGCCTGGAGTCTTCGTTTCCGGGCCTACGTGTCCTACGAGCAGTACTTC. Its protein product is CAWSLRFRAYVSYEQYF. The whole variable domain, remainder taken from reference TRBV30 and TRBJ2-7, is SQTIHQWPATLVQPVGSPLSLECTVEGTSNPNLYWYRQAAGRGLQLLFYSVGIGQISSEVPQNLSASRPQDRQFILSSKKLLLSDSGFYLCAWSLRFRAYVSYEQYFGPGTRLTVT.

This clonotype was counted ten times or more. The chain uses TRBV3-1 and TRBJ2-7; D perhaps matches TRBD1 (6 bases). The germline V and J ends were trimmed by 2 bases and 0 bases, with 11 bases remaining between them. CDR1 and CDR2 from the germline V gene are LGHDT and YNNKEL (reference sequence). CDR3 size: 15 residues. The CDR3 bases are TGTGCCAGCAGCCAACCCAGGGGCCTCTCCTACGAGCAGTACTTC. Translation: CASSQPRGLSYEQYF.

This clonotype was counted at least ten times. The rearrangement uses TRBV7-2 and TRBJ1-1; D is unresolved. The CDR3 has 13 residues. Trimming shortened V by 5 bases and J by 4 bases, and 11 bases separated the two germline ends. Per the germline V gene, CDR1 is SGHTA and CDR2 is FQGNSA. The CDR3 region is CASSKDSSTEAFF. The CDR3 DNA reads as TGTGCCAGCAGCAAGGACTCATCCACTGAAGCTTTCTTT.

V is TRBV4-3 and J is TRBJ2-1; TRBD2 matches at 8 bases. This CDR3 spans 16 amino acids. In germline, CDR1 is LGHNA, CDR2 YSLEER. Unmatched junction bases numbered 10, after V lost 1 base and J lost 8 bases. The CDR3 spells CASSQVSGRFRDEQFF. The CDR3 nucleotides are TGCGCCAGCAGCCAAGTAAGCGGGAGATTTAGGGATGAGCAGTTCTTC.

This clonotype occurred many times. The V gene is TRBV5-1, the J gene TRBJ2-1; TRBD1 agrees at 8 bases. Unmatched junction bases numbered 19, after V lost 4 bases and J lost 1 base. In germline, CDR1 is SGHRS, CDR2 YFSETQ. CDR3 length equals 20 residues. The CDR3 nucleotides read TGCGCCAGCAGCGCATCCAGGACAGGGACCGAAAGTAAGTCCTACAATGAGCAGTTCTTC. It codes for CASSASRTGTESKSYNEQFF.

The table lists this clonotype with many counts. This sequence joins TRBV5-1 and TRBJ2-1, with a tentative D call TRBD1 (7 bases). V was shortened by 0 bases and J by 9 bases, with 10 bases between the two germline ends. CDR1 SGHRS and CDR2 YFSETQ come from the germline V gene. The CDR3 sequence is 13 residues long. CDR3 region: CASSLARGVEQFF. In DNA, the CDR3 is TGCGCCAGCAGCTTGGCCAGGGGGGTTGAGCAGTTCTTC. Full variable domain (remainder filled in from reference TRBV5-1 and TRBJ2-1): KAGVTQTPRYLIKTRGQQVTLSCSPISGHRSVSWYQQTPGQGLQFLFEYFSETQRNKGNFPGRFSGRQFSNSRSEMNVSTLELGDSALYLCASSLARGVEQFFGPGTRLTVL.

V gene TRBV23-1 combines with J gene TRBJ1-5, with 7 nucleotides matching TRBD1. TRBV23-1 is an ORF for which the function is uncertain. The ends lost 4 bases at V and 3 bases at J; junction bases unmatched: 9. The CDR3 loop spans 16 amino acids. The DNA for the CDR3 is TGCGCCAGCAGTCTAAAATTGGGACAGCTCAATCAGCCCCAGCATTTT. As protein: CASSLKLGQLNQPQHF.

The table lists this clonotype with many counts. The chain couples TRBV7-9 to TRBJ2-1; possibly TRBD1 for D (6 bases). This CDR3 is 12 amino acids long. Trimming removed 11 bases from V and 6 bases from J, with 14 bases in between. Germline CDR1 and CDR2: SEHNR and FQNEAQ (reference sequence). CDR3 sequence reads: CAAGRGGNEQFF. CDR3 DNA sequence: TGTGCCGCAGGCAGGGGTGGCAATGAGCAGTTCTTC.